This T cell receptor (beta chain) is from a study of cytomegalovirus exposure and HLA in healthy donors. A multiplex PCR was run with 60 Vbeta primers and 13 Jbeta primers. The table came from immunoSEQ multiplex PCR; TCRdb's copy has only in-frame clones and leaves some out. The sample has 150,000 to 200,000 clones; the top ten hold around 0.8%. This sequence originates from a young woman in good health and CMV-seropositive. Source material: PBMCs.

This chain's CDR3 is CASSRKGWEAFF. The DNA of the CDR3 is TGTGCCAGCAGCCGTAAGGGGTGGGAAGCTTTCTTT. The genes are TRBV7-2 and TRBJ1-1; perhaps TRBD1 as D (5 bases). The germline CDR1 and CDR2 sequences are SGHTA and FQGNSA. The CDR3 has 12 residues. Between the trimmed V and J ends, which lost 5 bases and 8 bases, there was a span of 12 bases.